What follows are 3 T cell receptor beta chains derived from one specimen sequenced in a study of shared clonotypes between healthy human individuals. Some clones are missing from TCRdb's copy, which holds only in-frame ones; the method was immunoSEQ multiplex PCR. This table holds around 2.1 million clones, roughly 91% found once. Positive CCR7 selection of CD45RO-negative cells yielded the naive CD8 cells, and terminally differentiated effector memory CD45RA+ cells were excluded. The sample consisted of naive CD8+ T cells from PBMCs. These receptors came from a man aged 18-30 years in good health. Some clones in this sample may be carry-over from other donors' samples.

Concerning this clone itself: At the DNA level, this CDR3 is encoded by other sequences in the same sample as well. The V call is TRBV5-4, the J call TRBJ2-1; TRBD2 is a possible D gene (6 bases). The CDR3 extends over 14 amino acids. The V and J ends lost 0 bases and 4 bases respectively, with 8 bases between them. CDR1 is SGHNT and CDR2 is YYREEE in the germline V gene (reference sequence). The CDR3, as DNA: TGTGCCAGCAGCTTGGCGGGAGCTTACAATGAGCAGTTCTTC. Amino acids: CASSLAGAYNEQFF.

Note on this clone: Other DNA sequences within the sample encode an identical CDR3. The chain couples TRBV9 to TRBJ1-5; 9 positions agree with TRBD1. V was pared by 2 bases and J by 6 bases, with 6 bases of the junction left unmatched. The CDR3 sequence is 15 residues long. Per germline, CDR1 SGDLS and CDR2 YYNGEE. For the CDR3, the DNA is TGTGCCAGCAGCGTGGGGGACAGGGCCGGTCAGCCCCAGCATTTT. It encodes CASSVGDRAGQPQHF.

V is TRBV9 and J is TRBJ1-2; D is uncertain. Germline V gives CDR1 SGDLS, CDR2 YYNGEE. V lost 1 base to trimming and J lost 4 bases, with 17 bases between them. The CDR3 sequence is 16 residues long. CDR3 protein: CASSVFGHSPTYGYTF. CDR3 DNA: TGTGCCAGCAGCGTATTCGGTCACAGCCCTACCTATGGCTACACCTTC.